A few counts support the clone carrying this T cell receptor (beta chain). This sample was included in a study of technical replicates of blood from several donors. TCRdb keeps only in-frame clones here, not all; method: immunoSEQ multiplex PCR. The profile shows under 95,000 clones, around 91% of them singletons. The TCR originated in a human donor in good health. Some clones in this sample may be carry-over from other donors' samples. Sequenced sample: T cells isolated from PBMCs.

The CDR3 region is CASSQESGWEEEYTEAFF. Written as DNA, the CDR3 is TGTGCCAGCAGCCAAGAATCGGGATGGGAAGAGGAATACACTGAAGCTTTCTTT. The chain carries TRBV14 and TRBJ1-1; D unresolved. The CDR3 totals 18 residues. The V and J ends lost 0 bases and 3 bases respectively, with 20 bases between them. CDR1 and CDR2 from the germline V gene are SGHDN and FVKESK.